This T cell receptor (beta chain) was recorded in a study of PD-1 blockade in classical Hodgkin lymphoma. This clone was seen only once. The antigen is unknown. Study-level points and caveats: By C4D1, CD4+ diversity increased significantly, especially in complete responders.

From germline, CDR1 is SGHKS and CDR2 YYEKEE (reference sequence). V dropped 0 bases and J dropped 3 bases, with 6 bases sitting between them. The CDR3 runs 13 residues. Sequencing used immunoSEQ multiplex PCR; TCRdb keeps in-frame clones, though not all of them. The sample lists approximately 80,000 clones; roughly 89% were seen once. The patients all showed relapse after autologous stem cell transplantation, while their brentuximab vedotin exposure varied. The specimen comprised peripheral blood mononuclear cells (PBMCs), sampled at baseline. The genes are TRBV5-5 and TRBJ1-2; D is unresolved. The sequence was obtained from a human donor with classical Hodgkin lymphoma. This CDR3 reads CASSLARDYGYTF. In DNA, the CDR3 is TGTGCCAGCAGCTTGGCGCGGGACTATGGCTACACCTTC. Full variable domain (rest looked up from reference TRBV5-5 and TRBJ1-2): DAGVTQSPTHLIKTRGQQVTLRCSPISGHKSVSWYQQVLGQGPQFIFQYYEKEERGRGNFPDRFSARQFPNYSSELNVNALLLGDSALYLCASSLARDYGYTFGSGTRLTVV.